The sequence of this T cell receptor (beta chain) was determined in a study of Graves' ophthalmopathy and Graves' hyperthyroidism. Turning to the study itself: Before any treatment was given, at initial diagnosis, peripheral blood was collected.

Among the exclusions were patients with other autoimmune diseases, uncontrolled infections, pregnancy or lactation. Trimming took 0 bases from V and 1 from J, leaving 16 bases between them. The CDR3 spans 18 residues. Germline assignment: CDR1 PRHDT and CDR2 FYEKMQ (reference sequence). This clonotype was counted ten times or more. Its antigen is not known. CDR3 regions of TCR beta were amplified from RNA transcripts. A first-round RT-PCR used HTBI primers, followed by a second-round multiplex PCR. TCRdb re-analysed the multiplex PCR reads in MiXCR, keeping a single row per CDR3 protein. Of roughly 400,000 distinct CDR3 sequences in the sample, approximately 15% were seen once. The study's findings and limits: Detected in blood as well were most expanded thyroid clonotypes with frequency above 0.001.

This sequence originates from a woman between 18 and 30 years old with stable Graves' hyperthyroidism. The J gene is TRBJ2-4, the V gene TRBV13; D could derive from TRBD1 or TRBD2 (5 bases each). Sequencing was carried out using peripheral blood. The CDR3 bases are TGTGCCAGCAGCTTAGGCATTGTGGGGGTCAATGCCAAAAACATTCAGTACTTC. The encoded protein is CASSLGIVGVNAKNIQYF.